The clone carrying this TCR beta chain came up once. This record comes from a study of blood T cell repertoires in COVID-19. In the study overall: The samples span acute and convalescent COVID-19 from the United States, Italy and Spain. From T cells, B-cell-depleted T cells, or PBMCs came the material, which was cDNA or gDNA.

The CDR3 runs 13 residues. Trimming left V 6 bases short and J 2 bases short, with 10 bases between. Germline values: CDR1 LNHDA, CDR2 SQIVND (reference sequence). Here immunoSEQ multiplex PCR was the method, and the copy in TCRdb shows in-frame clones only, minus some. The sample carries about 190,000 clones, 90% recorded once. The sequence came from a man aged 50 to 59 with acute or convalescent COVID-19. The V and J genes are TRBV19 and TRBJ1-2, with D hard to call. Material: peripheral blood. CDR3 residues: CASSSAENYGYTF. The CDR3 DNA reads as TGTGCCAGTAGCTCCGCCGAGAACTATGGCTACACCTTC.